This T cell receptor beta chain was obtained from a study of response to subunit inactivated influenza vaccine. The CDR3 has 16 amino acids. After removal of 4 bases from V and 3 bases from J, the junction contained 5 bases not matched to a gene. The germline gives CDR1 DFQATT, CDR2 SNEGSKA (reference sequence). MiXCR was run by TCRdb on the RT-PCR reads, yielding one entry per CDR3 protein. The table includes 500,000 to 700,000 distinct CDR3 sequences, roughly 25% detected once. These data were also reused for a study on T cells expressing NK-cell markers. That report adds: As the method of synthesis, 5'RACE template switching with UMIs yielded TCR beta cDNA. In sorted CD3+CD56+NKG2C+, CD3+CD56+NKG2C- and CD3+CD56-NKG2C+ T cells, TCR beta repertoires were obtained. Seropositivity for HCMV was found in seven of the eight sequenced donors, with one seronegative. Dominant NKG2C+ clonotypes accounted for roughly 1.0-8% of CD8+ T cells in about 6 donors. These clonotypes additionally ranked first within the CD3+CD56-NKG2C+ fraction of several donors.

The sequence derives from a man aged 45-65 years who received an inactivated influenza vaccine. Source: CD4+ T cells sorted from PBMCs, taken 11 to 12 days after vaccination. The chain joins TRBV20-1 to TRBJ2-2, with 13 bases that match TRBD2. Here the CDR3 DNA reads TGCAGTGCTACGACCGGACTAGCGGGGGACACCGGGGAGCTGTTTTTT. It yields the protein CSATTGLAGDTGELFF.